The 25 T cell receptor beta chains below were found in one sample sequenced in a study of shared clonotypes between healthy human individuals (dated by TCRdb to 2020 to 2022). Libraries were prepared through the immunoSEQ multiplex PCR assay. TCRdb's version of the immuneACCESS table is confined to in-frame rearrangements and falls short of the full clone set. An unresolved V gene accounts for under half of the shortfall where checked; the remainder is of unknown origin. A total of about 980,000 clones appear in this sample, around three quarters of them only once. The top ten clones comprise approximately 1.5% of the sample. The specimen sequenced was memory CD4+ T cells sorted from blood. The sample's cell subset or site label, in plain terms: CD45RA-negative fraction. Receptor source: a young man in good health.

In nucleotides, the CDR3 is TGCGCCAGCCGCCGCGGCGGTCGGACAGAGACCCAGTACTTC. Encoded protein: CASRRGGRTETQYF. The V call is TRBV5-1, the J call TRBJ2-5; D gene unclear. Germline CDR1 is SGHRS and CDR2 is YFSETQ. This CDR3 region has 14 residues. The V end lost 7 bases, the J end lost 4 bases, and 17 bases lay between the germline ends.

V usage is TRBV6-1 and J usage is TRBJ2-3, with 9 bases matching TRBD2. The CDR3 is 17 amino acids. V lost 4 bases and J lost 3; bases outside the gene matches: 11. In germline, CDR1 is MNHNS, CDR2 SASEGT. In DNA form, the CDR3 reads TGTGCCAGCAGTGCGCAAGGCGCGGGAGGGCCTACAGATACGCAGTATTTT. Protein sequence: CASSAQGAGGPTDTQYF.

Note on this clone: Other nucleotide sequences in the sample specify the same CDR3. The genes are TRBV5-1 and TRBJ1-4, with D maybe TRBD1 (5 bases). Looked up from germline, CDR1 is SGHRS and CDR2 is YFSETQ. The V end was cut by 1 base, the J end by 2 bases, with 6 bases between. The CDR3 spans 14 residues. CDR3 sequence (DNA): TGCGCCAGCAGCTTGCAGGGTACTAATGAAAAACTGTTTTTT. It is translated as CASSLQGTNEKLFF. The variable domain in full, with the rest retrieved from reference TRBV5-1 and TRBJ1-4, is KAGVTQTPRYLIKTRGQQVTLSCSPISGHRSVSWYQQTPGQGLQFLFEYFSETQRNKGNFPGRFSGRQFSNSRSEMNVSTLELGDSALYLCASSLQGTNEKLFFGSGTQLSVL.

This clone has just one count. The V and J genes are TRBV6-6 and TRBJ2-1; 8 bases fit TRBD2. CDR3 size: 15 residues. The germline CDR1 and CDR2 sequences are MNHNY and SVGAGI (reference sequence). The J segment lost 5 bases and the V segment lost 4 bases, leaving 7 bases of the junction unmatched. The CDR3 loop is CASSFPGLGNNEQFF. The CDR3 DNA is TGTGCCAGCAGTTTTCCGGGACTAGGGAACAATGAGCAGTTCTTC.

The J gene is TRBJ2-5, the V gene TRBV29-1; perhaps D is TRBD1 or TRBD2 (5 bases each). Between the trimmed V and J ends, which lost 7 bases and 5 bases, there was a span of 23 bases. Germline V gives CDR1 SQVTM, CDR2 ANQGSEA. The length of the CDR3 is 15 residues. CDR3 amino acids: CSAAGARGGEETQYF. CDR3 nucleotides: TGCAGCGCCGCAGGCGCCCGTGGGGGAGAGGAGACCCAGTACTTC.

The chain's CDR3 is CATSKSYGPGQGAGNTIYF. The CDR3 DNA is TGTGCCACCTCTAAATCCTACGGTCCAGGGCAGGGGGCTGGAAACACCATATATTTT. The chain has TRBV28 and TRBJ1-3, with 7 bases lining up with TRBD1. Trimming cost V 10 bases and J 2 bases; bases outside gene matches: 23. The CDR3 totals 19 residues. Germline CDR1 is MDHEN and CDR2 is SYDVKM.

In its sample, this clone was seen a few times. The chain recombines TRBV29-1 with TRBJ1-4; D ambiguous. CDR1 and CDR2 (germline): SQVTM, ANQGSEA. The CDR3 length is 11 residues. V was pared by 5 bases and J by 5 bases, with 6 bases between. The CDR3 is CSVWANEKLFF. The CDR3 DNA reads TGCAGCGTTTGGGCAAATGAAAAACTGTTTTTT. Based on the CDR3 plus reference TRBV29-1 and TRBJ1-4, the full variable domain is SAVISQKPSRDICQRGTSLTIQCQVDSQVTMMFWYRQQPGQSLTLIATANQGSEATYESGFVIDKFPISRPNLTFSTLTVSNMSPEDSSIYLCSVWANEKLFFGSGTQLSVL.

The V and J genes are TRBV4-1 and TRBJ1-5; unclear D gene. The germline V gene has CDR1 MGHRA and CDR2 YSYEKL. V lost 1 base, J lost 3 bases, and 4 bases lay in between. The CDR3 runs to 13 residues. The CDR3 DNA reads as TGCGCCAGCAGCCAAGGGTTCAATCAGCCCCAGCATTTT. This encodes CASSQGFNQPQHF.

The chain recombines TRBV28 with TRBJ1-4; D is possibly TRBD1 (6 bases). Germline CDR1 reads MDHEN; CDR2 reads SYDVKM. V lost 6 bases, J lost 8 bases, and 16 bases lay in between. This CDR3 is built from 14 residues. The CDR3, as DNA: TGTGCCAGCAGCTCCCCTACAGGGAACGAAAAACTGTTTTTT. This translates into CASSSPTGNEKLFF.

The sample holds one count of this clone. The chain recombines TRBV18 with TRBJ1-1; D gene uncertain. With 1 base removed from V and 1 base from J, the gap between germline ends came to 16 bases. This CDR3 has 17 amino acids. CDR1 KGHSH and CDR2 LQKENI come from the germline V gene. DNA for the CDR3: TGTGCCAGCTCACCACTGCCCCCCCAAGGAGGGAACACTGAAGCTTTCTTT. This translates into CASSPLPPQGGNTEAFF.

The table lists this clone with a few counts. The rearrangement joins TRBV7-6 to TRBJ1-2, with TRBD1 matching 9 bases. Germline V lookup: CDR1 SGHVS, CDR2 FNYEAQ. The length of the CDR3 is 13 residues. Trimming removed 5 bases from V and 7 bases from J; junction bases left unmatched: 5. For the CDR3, the DNA is TGTGCCAGCAGCCTGGGACAGGGTACTGGCTACACCTTC. It specifies CASSLGQGTGYTF.

The gene calls are TRBV7-2 and TRBJ2-1, with a possible D match to TRBD2 (6 bases). Germline loops: CDR1 SGHTA, CDR2 FQGNSA. The CDR3 has 14 residues. V was shortened by 5 bases and J by 5 bases, with 13 bases between the two germline ends. The CDR3 region is CASSLGTGNNEQFF. CDR3 DNA: TGTGCCAGCAGCCTTGGGACTGGCAACAATGAGCAGTTCTTC.

The genes are TRBV5-4 and TRBJ2-5; 7 bases are a match to TRBD2. From germline, CDR1 is SGHNT and CDR2 YYREEE (reference sequence). Unmatched junction bases numbered 14, after V lost 4 bases and J lost 5 bases. CDR3 length equals 16 residues. CDR3 nucleotide sequence: TGTGCCAGCAGCCGCCAGGGACTATCCCTAGGGGAGACCCAGTACTTC. Translating it yields CASSRQGLSLGETQYF. Full variable domain (rest looked up from reference TRBV5-4 and TRBJ2-5): ETGVTQSPTHLIKTRGQQVTLRCSSQSGHNTVSWYQQALGQGPQFIFQYYREEENGRGNFPPRFSGLQFPNYSSELNVNALELDDSALYLCASSRQGLSLGETQYFGPGTRLLVL.

The chain combines TRBV6-6 with TRBJ1-4, with no clear D. V was trimmed by 6 bases and J by 4 bases, leaving 9 bases between them. The CDR3 length is 13 residues. Germline V CDR1 and CDR2: MNHNY, SVGAGI (reference sequence). The CDR3 bases are TGTGCCAGCAGACCACAGCTTAATGAAAAACTGTTTTTT. This translates into CASRPQLNEKLFF.

The CDR3 is CASRGMNEQFF. Here the CDR3 DNA reads TGTGCCAGCAGGGGGATGAATGAGCAGTTCTTC. V and J are TRBV6-5 and TRBJ2-1; unclear D gene. The germline gives CDR1 MNHEY, CDR2 SVGAGI. This CDR3 comprises 11 residues. Trimming shortened V by 6 bases and J by 7 bases, and 7 bases separated the two germline ends.

This chain links TRBV11-2 with TRBJ2-1; 8 bases align to TRBD2. After removal of 5 bases from V and 5 bases from J, the junction contained 8 bases not matched to a gene. CDR1 SGHAT and CDR2 FQNNGV come from the germline V gene. The CDR3 has 15 amino acids. The CDR3 sequence is CASSPARGGHNEQFF. DNA for the CDR3: TGTGCCAGCAGCCCCGCACGGGGGGGCCACAATGAGCAGTTCTTC.

The chain combines TRBV10-3 with TRBJ2-3; D remains unclear. CDR1 ENHRY and CDR2 SYGVKD come from the germline V gene. This CDR3 comprises 14 residues. The V end was cut by 5 bases, the J end by 0 bases, with 9 bases between. CDR3 amino acids: CAISNLGSTDTQYF. The DNA of the CDR3 is TGTGCCATCAGTAATTTGGGGAGCACAGATACGCAGTATTTT.

This clone occurred many times. DNA of the CDR3: TGTGCCAGCAGTGAAGGCGGGAGCTTTAATGAGCAGTTCTTC. It is translated as CASSEGGSFNEQFF. The rearrangement joins TRBV6-1 to TRBJ2-1; 7 bases map to TRBD2. J gave up 7 bases and V 1 base, and 4 bases lay outside the gene matches. Germline lookup yields CDR1 MNHNS and CDR2 SASEGT. The CDR3 contains 14 residues.

The chain couples TRBV28 to TRBJ1-6; D gene unclear. This CDR3 spans 17 amino acids. Trimming removed 5 bases from V and 0 bases from J, with 14 bases in between. Germline V gene lookup returns CDR1 MDHEN and CDR2 SYDVKM. The CDR3 region has the DNA TGTGCCAGCAGTCCTCCCCTCGAAAGCTCCTATAATTCACCCCTCCACTTT. Encoded protein: CASSPPLESSYNSPLHF.

This chain joins TRBV25-1 and TRBJ1-2; weak D call: TRBD1 (5 bases). V was shortened by 4 bases and J by 3 bases, with 24 bases between the two germline ends. CDR1 and CDR2 from the germline V gene are MGHDK and SYGVNS. The CDR3 contains 18 residues. Written as DNA, the CDR3 is TGTGCCAGCAGTGGCTATGGGGCAGACTCAAATCGCCACTATGGCTACACCTTC. This encodes CASSGYGADSNRHYGYTF.

The V and J genes are TRBV7-2 and TRBJ2-3; 12 bases map to TRBD2. V trimming: 2 bases; J trimming: 8 bases; junction bases outside the gene matches: 8. This CDR3 comprises 16 residues. The germline gives CDR1 SGHTA, CDR2 FQGNSA. The CDR3 here is CASSLWTSGTGVTQYF. The CDR3, as DNA: TGTGCCAGCAGCTTATGGACTAGCGGGACAGGGGTTACGCAGTATTTT.

The V gene is TRBV28, the J gene TRBJ2-7; D is uncertain. CDR3 length: 16 residues. Germline V gene sequence: CDR1 MDHEN, CDR2 SYDVKM. Trimming cost V 5 bases and J 5 bases, with 22 bases left between them. The CDR3 DNA reads as TGTGCCAGCAGTCTGATAGCCCAAAAAACCCCCCACGAGCAGTACTTC. This encodes CASSLIAQKTPHEQYF.

This sequence joins TRBV7-8 and TRBJ2-3; TRBD1 might be the D (6 bases). Germline CDR1 is SGHVS and CDR2 is FQNEAQ. Trimming stripped 0 bases from V and 3 bases from J, with 10 bases between. CDR3 length: 15 residues. CDR3 protein: CASSLAGTRTDTQYF. The CDR3 region has the DNA TGTGCCAGCAGCTTAGCGGGGACACGAACAGATACGCAGTATTTT.

The chain carries TRBV5-6 and TRBJ2-7; TRBD1 matches 9 bases. The J segment lost 3 bases and the V segment lost 3 bases, leaving 13 bases of the junction unmatched. The CDR3 is 17 amino acids. The germline V gene has CDR1 SGHDT and CDR2 YYEEEE. The CDR3 reads CASSWMKDRGGVYEQYF. In nucleotides, the CDR3 is TGTGCCAGCAGCTGGATGAAGGACAGGGGCGGTGTCTACGAGCAGTACTTC.

The chain links TRBV27 to TRBJ1-4; 11 bases fit TRBD1. With 4 bases clipped from V and 5 bases from J, the junction kept 9 bases outside the gene matches. The CDR3 extends over 17 amino acids. Germline V CDR1 and CDR2: MNHEY, SMNVEV (reference sequence). This CDR3 is CASSSRRGQGENEKLFF. The CDR3 DNA sequence: TGTGCCAGCAGTTCTCGCAGGGGACAGGGGGAGAATGAAAAACTGTTTTTT.